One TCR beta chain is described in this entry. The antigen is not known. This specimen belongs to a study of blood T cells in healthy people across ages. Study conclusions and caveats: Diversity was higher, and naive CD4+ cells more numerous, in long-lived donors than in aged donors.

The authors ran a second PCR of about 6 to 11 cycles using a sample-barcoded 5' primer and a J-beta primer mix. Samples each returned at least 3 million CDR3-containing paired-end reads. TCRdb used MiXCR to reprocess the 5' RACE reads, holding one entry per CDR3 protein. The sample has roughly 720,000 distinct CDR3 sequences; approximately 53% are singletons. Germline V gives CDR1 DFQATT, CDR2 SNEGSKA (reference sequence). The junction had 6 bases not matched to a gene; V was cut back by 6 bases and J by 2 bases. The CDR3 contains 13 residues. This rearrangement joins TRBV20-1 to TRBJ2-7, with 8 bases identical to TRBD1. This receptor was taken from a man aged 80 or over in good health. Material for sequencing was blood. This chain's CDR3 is CSAWTGCTYEQYF. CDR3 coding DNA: TGCAGTGCCTGGACAGGGTGTACCTACGAGCAGTACTTC.